This T cell receptor beta chain was recovered during a study of blood T cell repertoires in COVID-19. Clones were read by immunoSEQ multiplex PCR, and TCRdb kept only the in-frame ones, dropping some. The sample carries about 89,000 clones, 81% recorded once. V lost 3 bases and J 7 bases, leaving 18 bases between the germline ends. Germline V lookup: CDR1 KGHSH, CDR2 LQKENI. The CDR3 runs 15 residues. Source material: peripheral blood. This chain connects TRBV18 to TRBJ1-2; perhaps TRBD1 as D (5 bases). The TCR originated in a woman of 80 years or more with acute or convalescent COVID-19. Here the CDR3 reads CASSPDNGDAFGYTF. DNA of the CDR3: TGTGCCAGCTCACCGGACAATGGGGATGCGTTTGGCTACACCTTC.